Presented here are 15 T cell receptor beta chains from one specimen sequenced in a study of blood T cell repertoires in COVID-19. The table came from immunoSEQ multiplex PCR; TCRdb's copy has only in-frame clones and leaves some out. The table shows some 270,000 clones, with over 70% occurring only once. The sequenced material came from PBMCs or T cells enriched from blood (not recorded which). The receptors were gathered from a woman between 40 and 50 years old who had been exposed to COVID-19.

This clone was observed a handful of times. The CDR3 bases are TGTGCCAGCAGCACTAGGAAGGGGTTTGCTAGCGGGACTTACAATGAGCAGTTCTTC. Translating gives CASSTRKGFASGTYNEQFF. This chain links TRBV9 with TRBJ2-1; TRBD2 matches 9 bases. Per the germline V gene, CDR1 is SGDLS and CDR2 is YYNGEE. The V gene end was trimmed by 4 bases and the J gene end by 4 bases; junction bases not matched to a gene: 18. This CDR3 spans 19 amino acids.

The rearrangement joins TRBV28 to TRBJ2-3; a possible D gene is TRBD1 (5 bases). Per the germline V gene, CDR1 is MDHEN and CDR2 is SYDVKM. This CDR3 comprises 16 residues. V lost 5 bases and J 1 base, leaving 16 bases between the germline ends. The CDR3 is CASSLLGVIGTDTQYF. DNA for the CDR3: TGTGCCAGCAGTCTCCTAGGGGTGATCGGCACAGATACGCAGTATTTT.

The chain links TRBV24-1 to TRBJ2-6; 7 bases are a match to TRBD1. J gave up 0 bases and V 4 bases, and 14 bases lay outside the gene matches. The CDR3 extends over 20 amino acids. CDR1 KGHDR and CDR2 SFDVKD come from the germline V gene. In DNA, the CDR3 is TGTGCCACCAGTGACCGACCCCGGGACAGATCGCCCTCTGGGGCCAACGTCCTGACTTTC. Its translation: CATSDRPRDRSPSGANVLTF.

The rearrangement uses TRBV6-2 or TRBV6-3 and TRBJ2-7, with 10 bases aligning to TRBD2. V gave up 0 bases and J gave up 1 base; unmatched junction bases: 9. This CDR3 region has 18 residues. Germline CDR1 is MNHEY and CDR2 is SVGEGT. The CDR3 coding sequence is TGTGCCAGCAGTTACTCGATACTTAAACTAGCGGGGTCCTACGAGCAGTACTTC. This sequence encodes CASSYSILKLAGSYEQYF.

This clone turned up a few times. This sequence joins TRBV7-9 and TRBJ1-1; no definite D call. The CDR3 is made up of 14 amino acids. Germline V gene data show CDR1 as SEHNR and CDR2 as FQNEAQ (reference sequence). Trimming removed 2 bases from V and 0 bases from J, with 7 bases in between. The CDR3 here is CASSLTGMNTEAFF. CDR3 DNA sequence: TGTGCCAGCAGCTTAACGGGGATGAACACTGAAGCTTTCTTT.

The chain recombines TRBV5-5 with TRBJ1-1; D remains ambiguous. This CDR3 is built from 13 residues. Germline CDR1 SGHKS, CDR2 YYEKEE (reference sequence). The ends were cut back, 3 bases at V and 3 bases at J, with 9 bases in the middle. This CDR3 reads CASSSGVYTEAFF. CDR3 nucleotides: TGTGCCAGCAGCTCGGGAGTTTACACTGAAGCTTTCTTT.

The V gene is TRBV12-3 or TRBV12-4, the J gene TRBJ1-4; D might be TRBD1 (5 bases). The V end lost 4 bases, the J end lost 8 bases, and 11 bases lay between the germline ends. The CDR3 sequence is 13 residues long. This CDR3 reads CASSWGGWEKLFF. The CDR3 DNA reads TGTGCCAGCAGTTGGGGGGGGTGGGAAAAACTGTTTTTT.

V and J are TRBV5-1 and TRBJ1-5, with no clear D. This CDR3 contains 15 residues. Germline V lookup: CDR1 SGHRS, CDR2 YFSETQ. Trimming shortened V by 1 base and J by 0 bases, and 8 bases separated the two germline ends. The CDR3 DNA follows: TGCGCCAGCAGCTTGTCAGCGAATAGCAATCAGCCCCAGCATTTT. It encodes CASSLSANSNQPQHF. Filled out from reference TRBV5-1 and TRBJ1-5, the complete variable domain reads KAGVTQTPRYLIKTRGQQVTLSCSPISGHRSVSWYQQTPGQGLQFLFEYFSETQRNKGNFPGRFSGRQFSNSRSEMNVSTLELGDSALYLCASSLSANSNQPQHFGDGTRLSIL.

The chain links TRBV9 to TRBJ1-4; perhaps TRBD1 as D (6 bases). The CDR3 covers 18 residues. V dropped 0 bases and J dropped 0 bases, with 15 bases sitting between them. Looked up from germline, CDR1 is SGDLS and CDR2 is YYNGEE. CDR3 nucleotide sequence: TGTGCCAGCAGCGTAGGAACAGGGACCATCACAACTAATGAAAAACTGTTTTTT. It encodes CASSVGTGTITTNEKLFF.

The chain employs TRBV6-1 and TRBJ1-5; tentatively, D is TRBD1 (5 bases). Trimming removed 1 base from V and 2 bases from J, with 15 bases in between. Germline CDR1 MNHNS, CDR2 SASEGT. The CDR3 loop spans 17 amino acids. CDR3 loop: CASSEGGGGQGNQPQHF. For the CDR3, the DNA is TGTGCCAGCAGTGAAGGGGGCGGGGGTCAAGGCAATCAGCCCCAGCATTTT.

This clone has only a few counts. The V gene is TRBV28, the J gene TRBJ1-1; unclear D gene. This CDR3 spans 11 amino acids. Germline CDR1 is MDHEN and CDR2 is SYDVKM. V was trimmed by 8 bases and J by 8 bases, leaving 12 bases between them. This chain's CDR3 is CASDKGGEAFF. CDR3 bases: TGTGCCAGCGATAAGGGAGGAGAAGCTTTCTTT.

CDR3 nucleotides: TGTGCCAGCAGCTTAGGGATGGCCAGGGGGTACGGCTACACCTTC. Amino acid sequence: CASSLGMARGYGYTF. The V call is TRBV7-2, the J call TRBJ1-2; TRBD1 aligns across 7 bases. The CDR3 spans 15 residues. V gave up 1 base and J gave up 8 bases; unmatched junction bases: 10. Germline V gene sequence: CDR1 SGHTA, CDR2 FQGNSA.

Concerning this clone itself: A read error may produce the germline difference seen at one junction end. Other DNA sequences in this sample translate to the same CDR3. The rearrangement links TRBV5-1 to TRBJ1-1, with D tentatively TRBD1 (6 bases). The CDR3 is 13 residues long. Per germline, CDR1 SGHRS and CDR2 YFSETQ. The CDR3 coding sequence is TGTGCCAGCAGCCTGACAGGGAACACTGAAGCTTTCTTT. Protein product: CASSLTGNTEAFF. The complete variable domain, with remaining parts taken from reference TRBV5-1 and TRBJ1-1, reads KAGVTQTPRYLIKTRGQQVTLSCSPISGHRSVSWYQQTPGQGLQFLFEYFSETQRNKGNFPGRFSGRQFSNSRSEMNVSTLELGDSALYLCASSLTGNTEAFFGQGTRLTVV.

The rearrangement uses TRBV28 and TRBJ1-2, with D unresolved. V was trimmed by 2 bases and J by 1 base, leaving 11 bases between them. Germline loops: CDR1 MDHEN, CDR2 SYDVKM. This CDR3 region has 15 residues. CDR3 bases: TGTGCCAGCAGTTTAAGTAGAGGCCATAACTATGGCTACACCTTC. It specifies CASSLSRGHNYGYTF.

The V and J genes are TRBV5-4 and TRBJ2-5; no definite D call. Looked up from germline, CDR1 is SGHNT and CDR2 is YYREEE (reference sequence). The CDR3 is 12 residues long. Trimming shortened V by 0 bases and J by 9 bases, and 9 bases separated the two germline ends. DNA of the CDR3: TGTGCCAGCAGCTTGGGTCAGTCGTCCCAGTACTTC. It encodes CASSLGQSSQYF.